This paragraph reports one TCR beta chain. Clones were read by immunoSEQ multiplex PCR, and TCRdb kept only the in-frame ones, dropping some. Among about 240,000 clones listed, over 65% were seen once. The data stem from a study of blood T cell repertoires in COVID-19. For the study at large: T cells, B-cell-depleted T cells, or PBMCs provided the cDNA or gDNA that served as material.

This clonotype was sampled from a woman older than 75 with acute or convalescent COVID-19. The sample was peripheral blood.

The CDR3 region has the DNA TGTGCCAGCAGCTTAGCGTCTAGCGGGTACAATGAGCAGTTCTTC. The encoded protein is CASSLASSGYNEQFF. The chain has TRBV7-2 and TRBJ2-1; 8 bases match TRBD2. The CDR3 has 15 amino acids. J was trimmed by 4 bases and V by 0 bases; bases with no gene match: 2. Germline CDR1 and CDR2: SGHTA and FQGNSA.